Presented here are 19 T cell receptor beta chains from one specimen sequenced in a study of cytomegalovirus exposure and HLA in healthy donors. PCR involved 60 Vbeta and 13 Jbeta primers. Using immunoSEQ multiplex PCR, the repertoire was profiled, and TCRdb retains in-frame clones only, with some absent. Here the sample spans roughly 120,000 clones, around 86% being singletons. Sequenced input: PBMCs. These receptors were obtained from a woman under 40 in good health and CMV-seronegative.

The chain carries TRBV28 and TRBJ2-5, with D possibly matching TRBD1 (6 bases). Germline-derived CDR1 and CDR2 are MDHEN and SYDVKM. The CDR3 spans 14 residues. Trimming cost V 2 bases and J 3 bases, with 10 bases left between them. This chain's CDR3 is CASSLQGLEETQYF. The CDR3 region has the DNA TGTGCCAGCAGTTTACAGGGGCTGGAAGAGACCCAGTACTTC.

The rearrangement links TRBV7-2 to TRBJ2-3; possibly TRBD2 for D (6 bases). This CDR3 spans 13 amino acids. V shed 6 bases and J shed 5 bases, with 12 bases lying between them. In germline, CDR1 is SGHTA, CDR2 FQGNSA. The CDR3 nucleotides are TGTGCCAGCAGTATGGGGGAGGAAGATACGCAGTATTTT. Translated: CASSMGEEDTQYF.

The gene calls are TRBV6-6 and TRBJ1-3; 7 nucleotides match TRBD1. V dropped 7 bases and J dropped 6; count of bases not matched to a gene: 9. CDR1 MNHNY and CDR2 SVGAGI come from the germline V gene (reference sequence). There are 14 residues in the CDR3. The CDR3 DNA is TGTGCCAGCAACCAGCTCGGGACAGAAAACACCATATATTTT. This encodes CASNQLGTENTIYF.

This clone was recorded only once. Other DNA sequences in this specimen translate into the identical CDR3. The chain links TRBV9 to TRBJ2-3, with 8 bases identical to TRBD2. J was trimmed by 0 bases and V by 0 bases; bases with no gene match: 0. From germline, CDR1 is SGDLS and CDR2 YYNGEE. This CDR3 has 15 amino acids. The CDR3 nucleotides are TGTGCCAGCAGCGTAGCTAGCGGGAGCACAGATACGCAGTATTTT. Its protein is CASSVASGSTDTQYF.

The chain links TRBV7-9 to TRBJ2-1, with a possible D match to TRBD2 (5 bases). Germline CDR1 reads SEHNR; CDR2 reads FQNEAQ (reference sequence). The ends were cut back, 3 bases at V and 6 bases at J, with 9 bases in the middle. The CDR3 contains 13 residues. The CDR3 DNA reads TGTGCCAGCAGCTTTACTAGTCCCAATGAGCAGTTCTTC. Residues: CASSFTSPNEQFF.

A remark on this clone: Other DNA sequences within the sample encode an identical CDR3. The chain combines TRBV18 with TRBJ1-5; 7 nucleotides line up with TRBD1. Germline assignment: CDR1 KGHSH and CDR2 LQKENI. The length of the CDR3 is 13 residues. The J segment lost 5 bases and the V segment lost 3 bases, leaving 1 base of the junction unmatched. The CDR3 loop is CASSPTGDQPQHF. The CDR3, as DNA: TGTGCCAGCTCACCCACAGGGGATCAGCCCCAGCATTTT. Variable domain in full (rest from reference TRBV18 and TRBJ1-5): NAGVMQNPRHLVRRRGQEARLRCSPMKGHSHVYWYRQLPEEGLKFMVYLQKENIIDESGMPKERFSAEFPKEGPSILRIQQVVRGDSAAYFCASSPTGDQPQHFGDGTRLSIL.

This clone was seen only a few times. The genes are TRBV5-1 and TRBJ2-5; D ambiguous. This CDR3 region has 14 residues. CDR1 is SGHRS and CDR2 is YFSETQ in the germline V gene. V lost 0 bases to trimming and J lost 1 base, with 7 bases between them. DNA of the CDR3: TGCGCCAGCAGCTTGGGGGCAAGCCAAGAGACCCAGTACTTC. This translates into CASSLGASQETQYF. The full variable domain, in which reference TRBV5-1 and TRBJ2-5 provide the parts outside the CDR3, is KAGVTQTPRYLIKTRGQQVTLSCSPISGHRSVSWYQQTPGQGLQFLFEYFSETQRNKGNFPGRFSGRQFSNSRSEMNVSTLELGDSALYLCASSLGASQETQYFGPGTRLLVL.

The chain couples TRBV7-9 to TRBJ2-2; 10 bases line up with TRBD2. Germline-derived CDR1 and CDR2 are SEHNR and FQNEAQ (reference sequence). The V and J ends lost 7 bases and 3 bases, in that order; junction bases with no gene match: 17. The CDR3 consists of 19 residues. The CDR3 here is CASTNTRNLAGEDTGELFF. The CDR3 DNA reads TGTGCCAGCACCAACACCCGGAATCTAGCGGGGGAAGACACCGGGGAGCTGTTTTTT.

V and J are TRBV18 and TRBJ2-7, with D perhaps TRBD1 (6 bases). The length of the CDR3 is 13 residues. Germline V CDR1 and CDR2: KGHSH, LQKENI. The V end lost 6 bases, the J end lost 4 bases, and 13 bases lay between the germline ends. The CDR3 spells CASSIGQSYEQYF. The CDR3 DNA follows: TGTGCCAGCTCCATCGGACAGTCTTACGAGCAGTACTTC.

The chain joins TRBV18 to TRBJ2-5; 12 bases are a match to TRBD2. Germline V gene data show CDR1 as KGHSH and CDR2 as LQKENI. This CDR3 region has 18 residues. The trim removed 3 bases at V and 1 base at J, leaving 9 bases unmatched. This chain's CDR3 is CASSPLPWTSGAQETQYF. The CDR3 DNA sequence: TGTGCCAGCTCACCCCTCCCGTGGACTAGCGGGGCCCAAGAGACCCAGTACTTC.

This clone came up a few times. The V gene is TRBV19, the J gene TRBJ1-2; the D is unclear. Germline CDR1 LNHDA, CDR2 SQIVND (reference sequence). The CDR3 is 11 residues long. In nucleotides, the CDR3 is TGTGGGACCGCCGAGGGATATGGCTACACCTTC. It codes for CGTAEGYGYTF.

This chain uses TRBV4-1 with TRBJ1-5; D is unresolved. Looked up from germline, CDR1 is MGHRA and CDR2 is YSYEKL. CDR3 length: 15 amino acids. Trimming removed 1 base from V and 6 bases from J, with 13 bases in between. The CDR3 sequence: CASSQGSSGVQPQHF. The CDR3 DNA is TGCGCCAGCAGCCAAGGTTCCTCCGGGGTTCAGCCCCAGCATTTT.

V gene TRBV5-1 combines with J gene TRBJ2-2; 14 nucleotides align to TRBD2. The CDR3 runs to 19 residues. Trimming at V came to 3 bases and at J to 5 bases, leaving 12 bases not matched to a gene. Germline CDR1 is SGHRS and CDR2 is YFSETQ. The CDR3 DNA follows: TGCGCCAGCAGCTCGAAGCCGACTAGCGGGAGGGCCGTGACCGGGGAGCTGTTTTTT. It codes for CASSSKPTSGRAVTGELFF.

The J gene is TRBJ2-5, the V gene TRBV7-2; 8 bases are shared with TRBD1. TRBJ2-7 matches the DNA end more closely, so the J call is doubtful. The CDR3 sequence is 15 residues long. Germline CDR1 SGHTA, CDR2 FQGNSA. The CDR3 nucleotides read TGTGCCAGCAGCCGGGGGACAGGTAGCTCCTACGAGCAGTACTTC. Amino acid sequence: CASSRGTGSSYEQYF.

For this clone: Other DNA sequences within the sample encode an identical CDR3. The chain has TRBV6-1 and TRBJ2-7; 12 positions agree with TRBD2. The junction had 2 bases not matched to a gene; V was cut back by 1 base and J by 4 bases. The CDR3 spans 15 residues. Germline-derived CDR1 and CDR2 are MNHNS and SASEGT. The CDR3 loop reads CASSEGLAGVYEQYF. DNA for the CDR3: TGTGCCAGCAGTGAAGGACTAGCGGGAGTTTACGAGCAGTACTTC.

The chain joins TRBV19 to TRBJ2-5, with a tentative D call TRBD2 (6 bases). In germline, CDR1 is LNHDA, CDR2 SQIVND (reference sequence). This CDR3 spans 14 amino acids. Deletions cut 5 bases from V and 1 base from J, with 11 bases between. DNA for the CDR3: TGTGCCAGTAGTCCCCCGGGAGCCCAAGAGACCCAGTACTTC. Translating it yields CASSPPGAQETQYF.

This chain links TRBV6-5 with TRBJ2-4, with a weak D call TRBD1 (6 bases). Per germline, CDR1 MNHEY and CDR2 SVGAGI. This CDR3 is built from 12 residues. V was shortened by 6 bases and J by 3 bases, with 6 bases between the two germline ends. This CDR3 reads CASRDSKNIQYF. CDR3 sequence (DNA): TGTGCCAGCAGGGACAGCAAAAACATTCAGTACTTC.

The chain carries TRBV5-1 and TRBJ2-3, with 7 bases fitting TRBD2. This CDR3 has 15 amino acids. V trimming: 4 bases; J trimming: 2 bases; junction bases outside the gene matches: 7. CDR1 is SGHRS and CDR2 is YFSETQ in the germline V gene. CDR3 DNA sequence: TGCGCCAGCAGCCGGGGGGAGCCCAACACAGATACGCAGTATTTT. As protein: CASSRGEPNTDTQYF. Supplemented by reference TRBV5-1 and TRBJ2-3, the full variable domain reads KAGVTQTPRYLIKTRGQQVTLSCSPISGHRSVSWYQQTPGQGLQFLFEYFSETQRNKGNFPGRFSGRQFSNSRSEMNVSTLELGDSALYLCASSRGEPNTDTQYFGPGTRLTVL.

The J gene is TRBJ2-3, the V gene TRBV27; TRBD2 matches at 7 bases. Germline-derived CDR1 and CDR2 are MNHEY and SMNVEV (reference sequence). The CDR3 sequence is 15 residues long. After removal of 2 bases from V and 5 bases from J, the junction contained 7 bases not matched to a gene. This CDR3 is CASSLRGRTKDTQYF. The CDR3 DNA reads TGTGCCAGCAGTTTACGCGGGAGAACCAAAGATACGCAGTATTTT.